This T cell receptor beta chain was sequenced for a study of shared clonotypes between healthy human individuals. Germline V gene lookup returns CDR1 MNHNS and CDR2 SASEGT. This CDR3 contains 16 residues. Trimming took 4 bases from V and 4 from J, leaving 19 bases between them. Regarding the study as a whole: Limitation of the genetic and exposure-history diversity represented came from the few donors. Several donors held 4.5% to 5% of naive CD4 clonotypes in common.

Using roughly 200 ng DNA, 30,000 to 35,000 T cell genomes, the sorted-subset replicate PCRs were run. Measured with immunoSEQ multiplex PCR; TCRdb has only the in-frame clones, and not every one. Here the sample spans about 2 million clones, around 96% being singletons. A remark on this clone: Its target is not known.

The naive CD8 population came from CD45RO-negative cells selected for CCR7, without terminally differentiated effector memory CD45RA+ cells. Sequencing used naive CD8+ T cells sorted from blood. The chain recombines TRBV6-1 with TRBJ1-2; unclear D gene. This receptor was obtained from a man aged 18 to 30 in good health. The CDR3 DNA reads as TGTGCCAGCAGTGGACGTGACCGCGGAACCATCTATGGCTACACCTTC. Amino acid sequence: CASSGRDRGTIYGYTF.